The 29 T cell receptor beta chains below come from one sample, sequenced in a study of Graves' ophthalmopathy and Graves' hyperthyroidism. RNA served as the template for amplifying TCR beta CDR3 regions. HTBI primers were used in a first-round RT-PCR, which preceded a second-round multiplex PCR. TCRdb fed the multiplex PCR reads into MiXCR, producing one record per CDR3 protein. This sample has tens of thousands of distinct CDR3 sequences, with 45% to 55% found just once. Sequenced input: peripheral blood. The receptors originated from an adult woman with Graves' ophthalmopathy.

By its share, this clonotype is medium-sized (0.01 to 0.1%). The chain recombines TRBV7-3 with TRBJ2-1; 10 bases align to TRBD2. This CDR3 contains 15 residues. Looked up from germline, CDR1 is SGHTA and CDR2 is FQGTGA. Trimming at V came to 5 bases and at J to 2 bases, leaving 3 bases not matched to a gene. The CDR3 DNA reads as TGTGCCAGCAGCCTACTAGCGGGGACCTACAATGAGCAGTTCTTC. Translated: CASSLLAGTYNEQFF.

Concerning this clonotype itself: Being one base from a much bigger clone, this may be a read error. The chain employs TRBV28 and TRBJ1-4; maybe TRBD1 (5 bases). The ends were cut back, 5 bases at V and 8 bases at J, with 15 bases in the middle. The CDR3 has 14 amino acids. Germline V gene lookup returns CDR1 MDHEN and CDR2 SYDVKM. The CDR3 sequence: CASSPPGPKEKLFF. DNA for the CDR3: TGTGCCAGCAGTCCGCCGGGACCGAAGGAAAAACTGTTTTTT.

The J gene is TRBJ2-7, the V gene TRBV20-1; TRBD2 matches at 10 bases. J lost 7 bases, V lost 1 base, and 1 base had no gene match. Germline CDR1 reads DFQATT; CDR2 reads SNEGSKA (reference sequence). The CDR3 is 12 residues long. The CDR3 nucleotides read TGCAGTGCTAGAGGAGCGGGGGGGGAGCAGTACTTC. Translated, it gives CSARGAGGEQYF.

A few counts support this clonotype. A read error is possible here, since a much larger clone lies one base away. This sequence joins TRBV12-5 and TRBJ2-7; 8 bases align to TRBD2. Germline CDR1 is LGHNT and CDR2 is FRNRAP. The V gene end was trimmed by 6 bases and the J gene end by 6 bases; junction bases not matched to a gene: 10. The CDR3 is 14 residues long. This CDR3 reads CASGQTSGGGEQYF. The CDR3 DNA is TGTGCTAGTGGACAAACTAGCGGAGGGGGCGAGCAGTACTTC.

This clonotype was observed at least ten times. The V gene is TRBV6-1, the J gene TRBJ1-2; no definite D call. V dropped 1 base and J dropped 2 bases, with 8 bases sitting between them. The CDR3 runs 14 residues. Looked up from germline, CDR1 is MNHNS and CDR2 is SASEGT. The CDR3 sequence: CASSEVVGNYGYTF. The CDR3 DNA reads TGTGCCAGCAGTGAAGTGGTCGGGAACTATGGCTACACCTTC.

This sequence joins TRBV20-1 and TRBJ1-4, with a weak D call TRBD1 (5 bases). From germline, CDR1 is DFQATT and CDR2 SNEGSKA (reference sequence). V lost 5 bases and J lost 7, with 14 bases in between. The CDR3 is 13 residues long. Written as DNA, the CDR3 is TGCAGTGCTCCACGGGACCGGAGTGAAAAACTGTTTTTT. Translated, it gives CSAPRDRSEKLFF.

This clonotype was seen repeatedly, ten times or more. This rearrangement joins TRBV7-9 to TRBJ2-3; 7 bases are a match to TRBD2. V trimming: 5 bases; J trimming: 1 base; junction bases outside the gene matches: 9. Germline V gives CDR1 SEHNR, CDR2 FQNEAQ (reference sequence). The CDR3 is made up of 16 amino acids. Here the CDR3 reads CASSPRLAGGTDTQYF. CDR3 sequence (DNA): TGTGCCAGCAGCCCAAGACTAGCCGGAGGCACAGATACGCAGTATTTT.

The CDR3 protein is CASSLLVGDSLNQPQHF. CDR3 coding DNA: TGTGCCAGCAGCCTCCTGGTGGGGGACAGTTTAAATCAGCCCCAGCATTTT. The V gene is TRBV7-9, the J gene TRBJ1-5; 7 positions match TRBD1. The junction had 14 bases not matched to a gene; V was cut back by 5 bases and J by 4 bases. Germline lookup yields CDR1 SEHNR and CDR2 FQNEAQ (reference sequence). The CDR3 loop spans 17 amino acids.

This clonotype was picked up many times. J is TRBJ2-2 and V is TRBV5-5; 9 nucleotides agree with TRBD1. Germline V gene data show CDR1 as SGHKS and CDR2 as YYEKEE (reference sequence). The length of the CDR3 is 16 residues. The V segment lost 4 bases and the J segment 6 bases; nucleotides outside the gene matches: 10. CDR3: CASSDTPGQGAGELFF. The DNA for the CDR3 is TGTGCCAGCAGCGACACCCCGGGACAGGGAGCCGGGGAGCTGTTTTTT.

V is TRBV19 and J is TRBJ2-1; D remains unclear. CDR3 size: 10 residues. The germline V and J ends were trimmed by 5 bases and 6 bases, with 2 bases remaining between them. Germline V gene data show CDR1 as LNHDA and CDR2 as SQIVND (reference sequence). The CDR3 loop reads CASSSNEQFF. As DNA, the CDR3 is TGTGCCAGTAGTTCCAATGAGCAGTTCTTC. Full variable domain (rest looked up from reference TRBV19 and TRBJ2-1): DGGITQSPKYLFRKEGQNVTLSCEQNLNHDAMYWYRQDPGQGLRLIYYSQIVNDFQKGDIAEGYSVSREKKESFPLTVTSAQKNPTAFYLCASSSNEQFFGPGTRLTVL.

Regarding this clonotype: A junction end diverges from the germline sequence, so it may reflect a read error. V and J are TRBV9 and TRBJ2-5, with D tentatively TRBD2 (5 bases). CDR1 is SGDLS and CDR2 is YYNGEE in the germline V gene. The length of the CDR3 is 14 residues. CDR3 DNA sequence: TGTGCCAGCAGTGTAGAGGGTAGTTGGGAGACCCAGTACTTC. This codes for CASSVEGSWETQYF.

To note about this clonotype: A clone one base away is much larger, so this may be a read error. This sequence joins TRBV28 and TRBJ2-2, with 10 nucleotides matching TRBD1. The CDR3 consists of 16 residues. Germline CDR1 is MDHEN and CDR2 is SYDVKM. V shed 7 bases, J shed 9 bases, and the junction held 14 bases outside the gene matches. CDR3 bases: TGTGCCAGCACCACAATTACCGGGACAGGGGAGCGGGAGCTGTTTTTT. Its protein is CASTTITGTGERELFF.

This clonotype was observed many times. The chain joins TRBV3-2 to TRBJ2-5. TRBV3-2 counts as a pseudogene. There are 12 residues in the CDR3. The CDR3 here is CASSLTVVPQYF. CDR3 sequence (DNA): TGTGCCAGCAGCCTTACCGTTGTGCCCCAGTACTTC.

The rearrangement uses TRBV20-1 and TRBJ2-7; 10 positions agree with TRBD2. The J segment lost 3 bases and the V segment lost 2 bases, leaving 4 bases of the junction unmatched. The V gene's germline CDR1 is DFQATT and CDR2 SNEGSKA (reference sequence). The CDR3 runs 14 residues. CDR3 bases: TGCAGTGCTAGATCCGGGACTAGCGACTACGAGCAGTACTTC. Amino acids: CSARSGTSDYEQYF.

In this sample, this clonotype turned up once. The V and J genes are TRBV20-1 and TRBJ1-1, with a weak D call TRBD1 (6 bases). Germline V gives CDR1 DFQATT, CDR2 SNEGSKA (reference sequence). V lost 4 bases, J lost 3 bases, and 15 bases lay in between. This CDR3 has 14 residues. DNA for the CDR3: TGCAGTGCTACGAGGAGTTCAGGGGACACTGAAGCTTTCTTT. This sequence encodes CSATRSSGDTEAFF.

CDR3 in DNA: TGTGTCGGCAGCTCGGAAGGGAGGTGGGGTTACGAGCAGTACTTC. It encodes CVGSSEGRWGYEQYF. The chain joins TRBV5-6 to TRBJ2-7; possible D gene TRBD2, 6 bases. Germline CDR1 is SGHDT and CDR2 is YYEEEE. CDR3 length: 15 residues.

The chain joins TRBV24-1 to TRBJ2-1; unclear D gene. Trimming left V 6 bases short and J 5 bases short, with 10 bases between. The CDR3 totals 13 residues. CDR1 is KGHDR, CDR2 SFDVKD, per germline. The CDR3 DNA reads TGTGCCACCAGTACTCAACTCAACAATGAGCAGTTCTTC. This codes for CATSTQLNNEQFF.

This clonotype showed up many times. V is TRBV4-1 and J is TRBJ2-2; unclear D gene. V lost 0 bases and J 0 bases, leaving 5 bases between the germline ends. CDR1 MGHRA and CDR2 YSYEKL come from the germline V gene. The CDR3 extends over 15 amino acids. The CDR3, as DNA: TGCGCCAGCAGCCAAGATTACGCGAACACCGGGGAGCTGTTTTTT. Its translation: CASSQDYANTGELFF.

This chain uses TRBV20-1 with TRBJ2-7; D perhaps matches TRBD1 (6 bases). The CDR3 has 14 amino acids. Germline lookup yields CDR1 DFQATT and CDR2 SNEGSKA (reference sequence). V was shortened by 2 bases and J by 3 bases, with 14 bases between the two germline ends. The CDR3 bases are TGCAGTGCTAGACCGGGACATTCGGTCTACGAGCAGTACTTC. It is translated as CSARPGHSVYEQYF.

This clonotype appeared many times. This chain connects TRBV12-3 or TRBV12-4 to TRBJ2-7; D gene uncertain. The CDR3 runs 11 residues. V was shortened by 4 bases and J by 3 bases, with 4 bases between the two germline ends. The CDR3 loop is CASSSLYEQYF. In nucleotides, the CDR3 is TGTGCCAGCAGTTCCCTCTACGAGCAGTACTTC.

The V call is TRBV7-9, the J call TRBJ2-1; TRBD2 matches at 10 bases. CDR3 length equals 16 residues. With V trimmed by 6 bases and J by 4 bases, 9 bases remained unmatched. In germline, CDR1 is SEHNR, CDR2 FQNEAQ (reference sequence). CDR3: CASSATTSGPYNEQFF. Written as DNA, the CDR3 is TGTGCCAGCAGTGCTACGACTAGCGGGCCATACAATGAGCAGTTCTTC.

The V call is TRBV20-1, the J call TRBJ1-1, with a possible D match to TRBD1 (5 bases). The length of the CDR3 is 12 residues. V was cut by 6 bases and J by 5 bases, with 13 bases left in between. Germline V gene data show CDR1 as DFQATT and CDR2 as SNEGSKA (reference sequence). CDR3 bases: TGCAGTGCCAGTGGGGCACGGACTGAAGCTTTCTTT. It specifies CSASGARTEAFF.

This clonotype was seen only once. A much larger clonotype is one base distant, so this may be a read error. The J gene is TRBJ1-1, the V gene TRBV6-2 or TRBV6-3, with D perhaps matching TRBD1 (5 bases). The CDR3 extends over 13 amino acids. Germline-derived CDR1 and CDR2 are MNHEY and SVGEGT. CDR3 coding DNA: TGTGGCAGCAGCTCGGGGGGGATCACTGAAGCTTTCTTT. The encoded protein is CGSSSGGITEAFF.

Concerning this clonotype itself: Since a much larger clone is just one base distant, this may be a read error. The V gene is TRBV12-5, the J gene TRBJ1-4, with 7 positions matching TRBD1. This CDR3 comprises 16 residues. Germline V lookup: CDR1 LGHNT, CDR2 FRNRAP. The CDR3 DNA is TGTGCTAGTGGTTTGGTAAGAAGGGGGCCTAATGAAAAACTGTCTTTT. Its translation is CASGLVRRGPNEKLSF.

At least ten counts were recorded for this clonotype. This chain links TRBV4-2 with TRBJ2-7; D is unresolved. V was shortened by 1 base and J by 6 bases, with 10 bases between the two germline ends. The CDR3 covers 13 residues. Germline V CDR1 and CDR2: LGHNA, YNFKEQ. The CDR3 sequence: CASSQGAAPEQYF. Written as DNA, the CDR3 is TGTGCCAGCAGCCAAGGGGCAGCCCCCGAGCAGTACTTC.

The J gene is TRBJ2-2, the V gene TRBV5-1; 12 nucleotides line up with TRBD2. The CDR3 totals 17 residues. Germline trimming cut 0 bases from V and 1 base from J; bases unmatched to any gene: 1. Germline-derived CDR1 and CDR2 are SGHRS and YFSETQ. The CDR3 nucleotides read TGCGCCAGCAGCTTGGAACTAGCGGGAGGGAACACCGGGGAGCTGTTTTTT. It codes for CASSLELAGGNTGELFF.

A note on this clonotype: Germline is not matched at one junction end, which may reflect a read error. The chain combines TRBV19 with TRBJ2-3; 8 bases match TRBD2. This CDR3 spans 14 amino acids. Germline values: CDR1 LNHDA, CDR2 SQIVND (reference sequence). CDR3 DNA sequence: TGTGCCAGTAGCACCGGGACTAGTTCAGATGCGCAATATTTT. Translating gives CASSTGTSSDAQYF.

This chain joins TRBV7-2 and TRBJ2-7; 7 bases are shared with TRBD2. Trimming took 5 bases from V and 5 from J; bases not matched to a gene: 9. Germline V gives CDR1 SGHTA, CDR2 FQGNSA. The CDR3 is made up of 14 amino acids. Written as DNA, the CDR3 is TGTGCCAGCAGCCAAGGGACTACTTTCAACGAGCAGTACTTC. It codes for CASSQGTTFNEQYF.

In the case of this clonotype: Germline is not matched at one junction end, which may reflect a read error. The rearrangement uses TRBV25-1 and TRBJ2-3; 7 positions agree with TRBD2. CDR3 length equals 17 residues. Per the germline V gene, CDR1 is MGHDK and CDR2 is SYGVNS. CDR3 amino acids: CDSSKEGAGGSSDTQYF. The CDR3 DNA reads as TGTGACAGCAGTAAAGAAGGTGCTGGCGGGAGTTCAGATACGCAGTATTTT.